The 27 T cell receptor beta chains listed next were all sequenced from one sample in a study of cytomegalovirus exposure and HLA in healthy donors. The primer mix had 60 Vbeta and 13 Jbeta primers. Assay: immunoSEQ multiplex PCR; the TCRdb copy retains only in-frame clones and omits some. Here the sample spans some 120,000 clones, about 83% being singletons. The sequencing input was PBMCs. These receptors were obtained from a man aged 25 to 40 in good health and CMV-seronegative.

V is TRBV5-4 and J is TRBJ1-1; 9 bases map to TRBD1. The CDR3 sequence is 15 residues long. Germline CDR1 and CDR2: SGHNT and YYREEE (reference sequence). The junction had 8 bases not matched to a gene; V was cut back by 5 bases and J by 3 bases. The CDR3: CASRQQGARDTEAFF. CDR3 in DNA: TGTGCCAGCAGGCAACAGGGGGCGCGGGACACTGAAGCTTTCTTT.

The genes are TRBV20-1 and TRBJ2-7; D is perhaps TRBD1 (6 bases). Germline-derived CDR1 and CDR2 are DFQATT and SNEGSKA (reference sequence). The germline V and J ends were trimmed by 6 bases and 11 bases, with 8 bases remaining between them. The CDR3 loop spans 8 amino acids. The CDR3 is CSAAGEYF. The CDR3 DNA reads TGCAGTGCCGCAGGGGAGTACTTC.

V and J are TRBV6-1 and TRBJ2-7; D may be TRBD2 (6 bases). The CDR3 runs to 16 residues. The V end lost 1 base, the J end lost 1 base, and 14 bases lay between the germline ends. CDR1 is MNHNS, CDR2 SASEGT, per germline. The DNA of the CDR3 is TGTGCCAGCAGTGAAGTCGCACATAGCGGTTCCTACGAGCAGTACTTC. Its translation: CASSEVAHSGSYEQYF.

The rearrangement joins TRBV7-2 to TRBJ1-1; possible D gene TRBD1, 5 bases. Trimming shortened V by 4 bases and J by 5 bases, and 14 bases separated the two germline ends. The CDR3 covers 14 residues. Looked up from germline, CDR1 is SGHTA and CDR2 is FQGNSA. CDR3 region: CASSSHRGSTEAFF. The CDR3 DNA follows: TGTGCCAGCAGCTCCCATAGGGGTTCTACTGAAGCTTTCTTT.

Only a few counts were recorded for this clone. This chain joins TRBV2 and TRBJ2-2; possibly TRBD2 for D (5 bases). The V end lost 3 bases, the J end lost 7 bases, and 12 bases lay between the germline ends. There are 14 residues in the CDR3. Germline V gives CDR1 SNHLY, CDR2 FYNNEI. The chain's CDR3 is CASSDVRRSGELFF. As DNA, the CDR3 is TGTGCCAGCAGTGACGTCAGGAGGAGCGGGGAGCTGTTTTTT. Complete variable domain (other parts from reference TRBV2 and TRBJ2-2): EPEVTQTPSHQVTQMGQEVILRCVPISNHLYFYWYRQILGQKVEFLVSFYNNEISEKSEIFDDQFSVERPDGSNFTLKIRSTKLEDSAMYFCASSDVRRSGELFFGEGSRLTVL.

This clone was found once. The chain joins TRBV19 to TRBJ1-1; 10 bases are shared with TRBD1. After removal of 7 bases from V and 6 bases from J, the junction contained 5 bases not matched to a gene. CDR1 is LNHDA and CDR2 is SQIVND in the germline V gene (reference sequence). The CDR3 is 13 residues long. The CDR3 is CASNPGQGAEAFF. CDR3 DNA sequence: TGTGCCAGTAACCCAGGACAGGGGGCTGAAGCTTTCTTT.

This clone was observed a single time. The chain combines TRBV5-1 with TRBJ2-3, with D possibly being TRBD1 (6 bases). Trimming removed 2 bases at V and 1 base at J, with 14 bases between. CDR1 is SGHRS, CDR2 YFSETQ, per germline. The CDR3 totals 16 residues. CDR3 residues: CASSLFGGEGTDTQYF. The CDR3 DNA sequence: TGCGCCAGCAGCTTATTTGGGGGCGAGGGCACAGATACGCAGTATTTT. Full variable domain (remainder filled in from reference TRBV5-1 and TRBJ2-3): KAGVTQTPRYLIKTRGQQVTLSCSPISGHRSVSWYQQTPGQGLQFLFEYFSETQRNKGNFPGRFSGRQFSNSRSEMNVSTLELGDSALYLCASSLFGGEGTDTQYFGPGTRLTVL.

This clone has only a few counts. The rearrangement links TRBV28 to TRBJ2-1; 12 nucleotides align to TRBD1. In germline, CDR1 is MDHEN, CDR2 SYDVKM. CDR3 length: 14 amino acids. V shed 6 bases and J 7 bases; nucleotides not matched to a gene: 4. The CDR3 nucleotides are TGTGCCAGCAGGGAGGGACAGGGGGCGAATGAGCAGTTCTTC. Translated, it gives CASREGQGANEQFF.

This clone was observed a few times. The CDR3 loop is CSGQRESGELFF. CDR3 in DNA: TGCAGCGGACAGCGGGAGTCCGGGGAGCTGTTTTTT. The chain combines TRBV29-1 with TRBJ2-2; the match to TRBD2 covers 8 bases. Germline CDR1 SQVTM, CDR2 ANQGSEA. V was clipped by 7 bases and J by 6 bases; unmatched bases: 4. The CDR3 totals 12 residues.

The rearrangement joins TRBV9 to TRBJ2-7, with 7 positions matching TRBD2. Per the germline V gene, CDR1 is SGDLS and CDR2 is YYNGEE. V lost 0 bases, J lost 1 base, and 4 bases stayed unmatched. CDR3 length: 15 amino acids. CDR3 DNA: TGTGCCAGCAGCGTAGGCCGACTAGCTTCCTACGAGCAGTACTTC. It translates to CASSVGRLASYEQYF. Supplemented by reference TRBV9 and TRBJ2-7, the full variable domain reads DSGVTQTPKHLITATGQRVTLRCSPRSGDLSVYWYQQSLDQGLQFLIQYYNGEERAKGNILERFSAQQFPDLHSELNLSSLELGDSALYFCASSVGRLASYEQYFGPGTRLTVT.

The V gene is TRBV28, the J gene TRBJ1-5, with D possibly matching TRBD1 (5 bases). This CDR3 comprises 13 residues. Germline-derived CDR1 and CDR2 are MDHEN and SYDVKM. V gave up 5 bases and J gave up 8 bases, with 13 bases separating them. The CDR3 region is CASSDWWGEPQHF. Here the CDR3 DNA reads TGTGCCAGCAGTGACTGGTGGGGGGAGCCCCAGCATTTT. The entire variable domain, with the rest obtained from reference TRBV28 and TRBJ1-5, is as follows: DVKVTQSSRYLVKRTGEKVFLECVQDMDHENMFWYRQDPGLGLRLIYFSYDVKMKEKGDIPEGYSVSREKKERFSLILESASTNQTSMYLCASSDWWGEPQHFGDGTRLSIL.

The table lists this clone with a count of one. V usage is TRBV6-1 and J usage is TRBJ1-4; TRBD1 aligns across 7 bases. V trimming: 4 bases; J trimming: 7 bases; junction bases outside the gene matches: 9. CDR1 MNHNS and CDR2 SASEGT come from the germline V gene. The length of the CDR3 is 15 residues. Here the CDR3 DNA reads TGTGCCAGCAGTGTCAATCCCGGGACAGCTGAAAAACTGTTTTTT. This sequence encodes CASSVNPGTAEKLFF.

This clone has only one observation. This chain connects TRBV19 to TRBJ2-2; the match to TRBD2 covers 9 bases. J lost 5 bases, V lost 1 base, and 5 bases had no gene match. This CDR3 has 16 amino acids. Germline V gene data show CDR1 as LNHDA and CDR2 as SQIVND (reference sequence). The CDR3 reads CASSIGGLAGTGELFF. Here the CDR3 DNA reads TGTGCCAGTAGTATAGGGGGACTAGCAGGGACCGGGGAGCTGTTTTTT. Together with reference TRBV19 and TRBJ2-2, the CDR3 gives the full variable domain: DGGITQSPKYLFRKEGQNVTLSCEQNLNHDAMYWYRQDPGQGLRLIYYSQIVNDFQKGDIAEGYSVSREKKESFPLTVTSAQKNPTAFYLCASSIGGLAGTGELFFGEGSRLTVL.

The chain is built from TRBV7-9 and TRBJ1-4, with no clear D. Germline V CDR1 and CDR2: SEHNR, FQNEAQ (reference sequence). This CDR3 has 11 residues. Deletions cut 5 bases from V and 6 bases from J, with 4 bases between. CDR3 sequence: CASSLYEKLFF. The CDR3 DNA reads TGTGCCAGCAGCCTCTATGAAAAACTGTTTTTT.

This chain uses TRBV5-1 with TRBJ2-1; D unclear. V was clipped by 0 bases and J by 4 bases, with 14 bases between them. The CDR3 consists of 16 residues. CDR1 and CDR2 (germline): SGHRS, YFSETQ. CDR3: CASSLASRDLYNEQFF. DNA of the CDR3: TGCGCCAGCAGCTTGGCCTCCCGAGACTTATACAATGAGCAGTTCTTC.

CDR3 sequence: CASSSHRDRGIVYGYTF. The CDR3 DNA reads as TGTGCCAGCAGCTCCCACCGGGACAGGGGAATTGTCTATGGCTACACCTTC. The rearrangement uses TRBV7-3 and TRBJ1-2; 10 nucleotides align to TRBD1. V dropped 4 bases and J dropped 4; count of bases not matched to a gene: 12. From germline, CDR1 is SGHTA and CDR2 FQGTGA. The CDR3 sequence is 17 residues long. The variable domain in full, completed from reference TRBV7-3 and TRBJ1-2, reads GAGVSQTPSNKVTEKGKYVELRCDPISGHTALYWYRQSLGQGPEFLIYFQGTGAADDSGLPNDRFFAVRPEGSVSTLKIQRTERGDSAVYLCASSSHRDRGIVYGYTFGSGTRLTVV.

The rearrangement uses TRBV9 and TRBJ1-2; 7 bases line up with TRBD1. The V gene end was trimmed by 3 bases and the J gene end by 4 bases; junction bases not matched to a gene: 6. The germline gives CDR1 SGDLS, CDR2 YYNGEE. CDR3 length: 14 amino acids. The CDR3: CASSASDRAYGYTF. CDR3 nucleotide sequence: TGTGCCAGCAGCGCGTCCGACAGGGCCTATGGCTACACCTTC.

The V gene is TRBV18, the J gene TRBJ1-1; 8 nucleotides agree with TRBD1. This CDR3 is 14 amino acids long. Germline loops: CDR1 KGHSH, CDR2 LQKENI. J was trimmed by 5 bases and V by 6 bases; bases with no gene match: 8. In DNA, the CDR3 is TGTGCCAGCTCTCGGGACAGGCTAGGGACTGAAGCTTTCTTT. This gives the protein CASSRDRLGTEAFF.

This clone was seen just once. This chain joins TRBV9 and TRBJ1-3; TRBD1 might be the D (5 bases). The CDR3 is 15 residues long. Germline V gives CDR1 SGDLS, CDR2 YYNGEE. V lost 0 bases and J 0 bases, leaving 7 bases between the germline ends. Here the CDR3 reads CASSVAQGSGNTIYF. The CDR3 DNA sequence: TGTGCCAGCAGCGTAGCGCAGGGCTCTGGAAACACCATATATTTT. Based on the CDR3 plus reference TRBV9 and TRBJ1-3, the full variable domain is DSGVTQTPKHLITATGQRVTLRCSPRSGDLSVYWYQQSLDQGLQFLIQYYNGEERAKGNILERFSAQQFPDLHSELNLSSLELGDSALYFCASSVAQGSGNTIYFGEGSWLTVV.

This clone was detected once. The chain uses TRBV30 and TRBJ2-2, with TRBD2 matching over 7 bases. Germline V lookup: CDR1 GTSNPN, CDR2 SVGIG (reference sequence). Trimming at V came to 0 bases and at J to 5 bases, leaving 6 bases not matched to a gene. This CDR3 has 15 residues. The CDR3 here is CAWSVGGSGTGELFF. The DNA of the CDR3 is TGTGCCTGGAGTGTAGGCGGGAGCGGGACCGGGGAGCTGTTTTTT. The whole variable domain, filled in from reference TRBV30 and TRBJ2-2, reads SQTIHQWPATLVQPVGSPLSLECTVEGTSNPNLYWYRQAAGRGLQLLFYSVGIGQISSEVPQNLSASRPQDRQFILSSKKLLLSDSGFYLCAWSVGGSGTGELFFGEGSRLTVL.

The table lists this clone with a count of one. Written as DNA, the CDR3 is TGTGCCAGCAGCCCCCGGCGGGAGAACACTGAAGCTTTCTTT. It codes for CASSPRRENTEAFF. The rearrangement links TRBV7-9 to TRBJ1-1; D remains ambiguous. Germline-derived CDR1 and CDR2 are SEHNR and FQNEAQ (reference sequence). Trimming pared 5 bases from V and 1 base from J, leaving 11 bases between. CDR3 length equals 14 residues.

The chain has TRBV11-2 and TRBJ2-2; D is unclear. The CDR3 sequence is 13 residues long. Germline V gene sequence: CDR1 SGHAT, CDR2 FQNNGV. With 5 bases removed from V and 7 bases from J, the gap between germline ends came to 11 bases. CDR3 region: CASSQDYLGELFF. CDR3 in DNA: TGTGCCAGCAGCCAGGATTATCTCGGGGAGCTGTTTTTT.

This chain uses TRBV11-3 with TRBJ1-1; D remains ambiguous. With 1 base removed from V and 3 bases from J, the gap between germline ends came to 3 bases. CDR1 SGHNT and CDR2 YENEEA come from the germline V gene. The CDR3 length is 12 residues. CDR3 in amino acids: CASSLGDTEAFF. The DNA of the CDR3 is TGTGCCAGCAGCTTAGGAGACACTGAAGCTTTCTTT.

This clone was seen just once. The genes are TRBV9 and TRBJ2-3; D is unclear. The V gene lost 4 bases and the J gene lost 0 bases, with 3 bases spanning the gap. Germline assignment: CDR1 SGDLS and CDR2 YYNGEE. This CDR3 comprises 12 residues. The CDR3 nucleotides read TGTGCCAGCAGCCCTAGCACAGATACGCAGTATTTT. Protein sequence: CASSPSTDTQYF.

The chain combines TRBV27 with TRBJ1-6; 7 bases agree with TRBD1. Germline CDR1 is MNHEY and CDR2 is SMNVEV (reference sequence). The CDR3 runs 16 residues. Losses at the gene ends were 8 bases for V and 6 bases for J; bases not matched to a gene: 13. In DNA form, the CDR3 reads TGTGCCAGCTCTACCGCCCGGGAGGGGGCTAATTCACCCCTCCACTTT. It is translated as CASSTAREGANSPLHF.

J is TRBJ1-5 and V is TRBV5-1; D remains unclear. Trimming left V 2 bases short and J 7 bases short, with 19 bases between. This CDR3 comprises 16 residues. CDR1 is SGHRS and CDR2 is YFSETQ in the germline V gene. This CDR3 is CASSFGVPGMGQPQHF. The CDR3 DNA sequence: TGCGCCAGCAGCTTCGGGGTACCTGGGATGGGACAGCCCCAGCATTTT.

A note on this clone: Other DNA sequences in this sample translate to the same CDR3. J is TRBJ2-7 and V is TRBV7-2, with 7 bases matching TRBD1. V was pared by 2 bases and J by 4 bases, with 2 bases of the junction left unmatched. Germline V gene lookup returns CDR1 SGHTA and CDR2 FQGNSA. The CDR3 is made up of 13 amino acids. The CDR3 sequence is CASSLLQGYEQYF. In DNA, the CDR3 is TGTGCCAGCAGCTTACTACAGGGGTACGAGCAGTACTTC.